The next 30 T cell receptor beta chains were all read from a single sample in a study of T cell repertoires in cytomegalovirus infection. These receptors have no known antigen. TCRdb itself ran the reads through MiXCR, one entry per CDR3 protein. Among around 25,000 distinct CDR3 sequences listed, roughly a fifth were seen once. The starting material was CD8+ T cells from cultured PBMCs, obtained from culture after CMV antigen stimulation. All receptors derive from a human donor in good health (CMV status not recorded). Some clones in this sample may be carry-over from other donors' samples.

J is TRBJ2-7 and V is TRBV7-3; 10 bases map to TRBD2. From germline, CDR1 is SGHTA and CDR2 FQGTGA. V was clipped by 5 bases and J by 3 bases; unmatched bases: 7. This CDR3 region has 15 residues. This CDR3 reads CASSPGLATIYEQYF. CDR3 DNA: TGTGCCAGCAGCCCGGGACTAGCGACGATCTACGAGCAGTACTTC. The variable domain in full, completed from reference TRBV7-3 and TRBJ2-7, reads GAGVSQTPSNKVTEKGKYVELRCDPISGHTALYWYRQSLGQGPEFLIYFQGTGAADDSGLPNDRFFAVRPEGSVSTLKIQRTERGDSAVYLCASSPGLATIYEQYFGPGTRLTVT.

The chain links TRBV15 to TRBJ2-1; 9 nucleotides align to TRBD1. Germline CDR1 is LNHNV and CDR2 is YYDKDF (reference sequence). Trimming removed 2 bases from V and 5 bases from J; junction bases left unmatched: 4. CDR3 size: 15 residues. The CDR3 DNA is TGTGCCACCAGCAGACTCCGGGACAGGGACAATGAGCAGTTCTTC. This codes for CATSRLRDRDNEQFF.

The genes are TRBV5-6 and TRBJ1-1; the D is unclear. CDR3 length: 16 residues. CDR1 is SGHDT and CDR2 is YYEEEE in the germline V gene. Trimming removed 6 bases at V and 0 bases at J, with 18 bases between. CDR3 DNA: TGTGCCAGCACCTTAACCCCCCGCTTAATGAACACTGAAGCTTTCTTT. Protein: CASTLTPRLMNTEAFF. Together with reference TRBV5-6 and TRBJ1-1, the CDR3 gives the full variable domain: DAGVTQSPTHLIKTRGQQVTLRCSPKSGHDTVSWYQQALGQGPQFIFQYYEEEERQRGNFPDRFSGHQFPNYSSELNVNALLLGDSALYLCASTLTPRLMNTEAFFGQGTRLTVV.

This chain connects TRBV12-3 or TRBV12-4 to TRBJ2-4; D ambiguous. The V gene lost 5 bases and the J gene lost 1 base, with 9 bases spanning the gap. This CDR3 contains 14 residues. The DNA of the CDR3 is TGTGCCAGCAGTCGCCTCTATGCCAAAAACATTCAGTACTTC. Translating gives CASSRLYAKNIQYF.

This chain joins TRBV11-2 and TRBJ2-7; D is unresolved. Trimming pared 3 bases from V and 10 bases from J, leaving 7 bases between. Germline CDR1 SGHAT, CDR2 FQNNGV. This CDR3 comprises 10 residues. CDR3 bases: TGTGCCAGCAGCTTCGGACCACAGTACTTC. Translation: CASSFGPQYF.

This clonotype was detected a few times. The chain recombines TRBV6-1 with TRBJ2-5, with D possibly TRBD2 on 6 matching bases. This CDR3 is 15 amino acids long. V lost 2 bases, J lost 2 bases, and 12 bases lay in between. The germline V gene has CDR1 MNHNS and CDR2 SASEGT. The CDR3 region has the DNA TGTGCCAGCAGTGAATGGGTAGCGGCTCAAGAGACCCAGTACTTC. The encoded protein is CASSEWVAAQETQYF.

This chain uses TRBV4-3 with TRBJ2-6; 8 bases match TRBD1. V trimming: 4 bases; J trimming: 0 bases; junction bases outside the gene matches: 2. Looked up from germline, CDR1 is LGHNA and CDR2 is YSLEER. CDR3 length: 16 amino acids. Here the CDR3 reads CASSPTGDSGANVLTF. DNA for the CDR3: TGCGCCAGCAGCCCGACAGGGGACTCTGGGGCCAACGTCCTGACTTTC.

The genes are TRBV12-3 or TRBV12-4 and TRBJ2-1, with D possibly TRBD2 on 5 matching bases. This CDR3 contains 14 residues. V lost 3 bases to trimming and J lost 7 bases, with 13 bases between them. In DNA form, the CDR3 reads TGTGCCAGCAGTTTGTCAGATCGGGGAAATGAGCAGTTCTTC. It translates to CASSLSDRGNEQFF.

The rearrangement links TRBV12-3 or TRBV12-4 to TRBJ1-2; D may be TRBD1 (6 bases). This CDR3 has 13 amino acids. Trimming left V 5 bases short and J 6 bases short, with 13 bases between. The CDR3 sequence is CASSTAQGNGYTF. The CDR3 DNA follows: TGTGCCAGCAGTACCGCTCAGGGGAATGGCTACACCTTC.

This clonotype has just a few counts. This chain joins TRBV7-2 and TRBJ2-1; the D is unclear. Germline CDR1 reads SGHTA; CDR2 reads FQGNSA. Trimming took off 5 bases at V and 10 bases at J, with 9 bases between the two ends. The CDR3 is 11 residues long. This CDR3 is CASSGVREQFF. In DNA form, the CDR3 reads TGTGCCAGCAGCGGGGTGAGGGAGCAGTTCTTC.

This clonotype was seen ten or more times. V gene TRBV6-5 combines with J gene TRBJ2-4, with D perhaps TRBD1 (5 bases). Germline loops: CDR1 MNHEY, CDR2 SVGAGI. Trimming stripped 2 bases from V and 2 bases from J, with 10 bases between. This CDR3 region has 15 residues. The CDR3 DNA follows: TGTGCCAGCAGTTACGTGGCAGGGTCCAAAAACATTCAGTACTTC. Protein: CASSYVAGSKNIQYF.

This clonotype was seen at least ten times. The chain uses TRBV7-2 and TRBJ1-5, with D unresolved. Germline V gives CDR1 SGHTA, CDR2 FQGNSA. Trimming left V 1 base short and J 3 bases short, with 10 bases between. The CDR3 length is 15 residues. CDR3 amino acids: CASSLELSANQPQHF. DNA of the CDR3: TGTGCCAGCAGCTTAGAGTTGTCAGCCAATCAGCCCCAGCATTTT.

The rearrangement links TRBV9 to TRBJ1-2; D perhaps matches TRBD1 (6 bases). The length of the CDR3 is 12 residues. V gave up 4 bases and J gave up 6 bases, with 10 bases separating them. The germline CDR1 and CDR2 sequences are SGDLS and YYNGEE. CDR3 sequence reads: CASSRGHNGYTF. CDR3 nucleotide sequence: TGTGCCAGCAGCCGGGGGCATAATGGCTACACCTTC.

This rearrangement joins TRBV7-2 to TRBJ1-6, with 9 bases identical to TRBD1. With 4 bases clipped from V and 5 bases from J, the junction kept 9 bases outside the gene matches. This CDR3 is 17 amino acids long. Germline loops: CDR1 SGHTA, CDR2 FQGNSA. Here the CDR3 DNA reads TGTGCCAGCAGCTCTCCAACAGGGGGCATGCATAATTCACCCCTCCACTTT. Protein sequence: CASSSPTGGMHNSPLHF.

The chain links TRBV7-8 to TRBJ1-2; no clear D. From germline, CDR1 is SGHVS and CDR2 FQNEAQ. The ends were cut back, 5 bases at V and 3 bases at J, with 16 bases in the middle. This CDR3 is 15 amino acids long. Here the CDR3 DNA reads TGTGCCAGCAGCCTCGGACGTGTTGGCTACTATGGCTACACCTTC. Its protein product is CASSLGRVGYYGYTF. Full variable domain (missing parts from reference TRBV7-8 and TRBJ1-2): GAGVSQSPRYKVAKRGQDVALRCDPISGHVSLFWYQQALGQGPEFLTYFQNEAQLDKSGLPSDRFFAERPEGSVSTLKIQRTQQEDSAVYLCASSLGRVGYYGYTFGSGTRLTVV.

This clonotype was counted only a few times. The rearrangement links TRBV6-2 or TRBV6-3 to TRBJ2-1; 10 bases are a match to TRBD2. In germline, CDR1 is MNHEY, CDR2 SVGEGT. The CDR3 runs to 14 residues. V was pared by 8 bases and J by 5 bases, with 6 bases of the junction left unmatched. CDR3 sequence (DNA): TGTGCCAGCCATCTAGCGGGAGTGAACAATGAGCAGTTCTTC. Amino acid sequence: CASHLAGVNNEQFF.

This clonotype showed up just a few times. V is TRBV6-8 and J is TRBJ1-2; no firm D call. With 4 bases removed from V and 4 bases from J, the gap between germline ends came to 4 bases. The CDR3 is made up of 11 amino acids. CDR1 is MNHGY and CDR2 is SAAAGT in the germline V gene. CDR3: CASSSPYGYTF. As DNA, the CDR3 is TGTGCCAGCAGTTCGCCCTATGGCTACACCTTC.

V usage is TRBV27 and J usage is TRBJ2-1; D perhaps matches TRBD1 (5 bases). The CDR3 is made up of 16 amino acids. Germline V gene data show CDR1 as MNHEY and CDR2 as SMNVEV (reference sequence). V lost 2 bases to trimming and J lost 5 bases, with 16 bases between them. CDR3 DNA: TGTGCCAGCAGTTTAGTCAGGGCGCGAAATGACAATGAGCAGTTCTTC. Translation: CASSLVRARNDNEQFF.

The chain employs TRBV7-2 and TRBJ2-1, with TRBD2 matching over 13 bases. This CDR3 is built from 15 residues. Germline V gene lookup returns CDR1 SGHTA and CDR2 FQGNSA. V trimming: 5 bases; J trimming: 7 bases; junction bases outside the gene matches: 5. CDR3 region: CASSRTSGGGNEQFF. In nucleotides, the CDR3 is TGTGCCAGCAGCCGGACTAGCGGGGGAGGAAATGAGCAGTTCTTC.

This clonotype appeared a few times. The rearrangement uses TRBV7-9 and TRBJ2-3; 7 bases are a match to TRBD2. Losses at the gene ends were 5 bases for V and 5 bases for J; bases not matched to a gene: 16. Germline V gene lookup returns CDR1 SEHNR and CDR2 FQNEAQ (reference sequence). The CDR3 is 17 amino acids. This CDR3 is CASSHSASAGAGDTQYF. As DNA, the CDR3 is TGTGCCAGCAGCCATTCGGCATCTGCGGGAGCGGGAGATACGCAGTATTTT.

This clonotype has a handful of counts. The J gene is TRBJ2-3, the V gene TRBV28, with 13 bases aligning to TRBD2. Germline values: CDR1 MDHEN, CDR2 SYDVKM. This CDR3 comprises 17 residues. The V segment lost 4 bases and the J segment 1 base; nucleotides outside the gene matches: 5. The CDR3 region is CASSSDTSGRGTDTQYF. The CDR3 coding sequence is TGTGCCAGCAGTTCCGATACTAGCGGGAGGGGCACAGATACGCAGTATTTT.

This sequence joins TRBV27 and TRBJ2-2, with 14 bases that match TRBD2. With V trimmed by 9 bases and J by 5 bases, 2 bases remained unmatched. The CDR3 covers 14 residues. Germline CDR1 MNHEY, CDR2 SMNVEV (reference sequence). Here the CDR3 reads CASGTSGSTGELFF. The CDR3 DNA reads TGTGCCAGTGGGACTAGCGGGAGTACCGGGGAGCTGTTTTTT.

This clonotype came up a few times. The CDR3 here is CASSLRKMNSYEQYF. The DNA of the CDR3 is TGTGCCAGCAGTTTAAGGAAAATGAATTCCTACGAGCAGTACTTC. The chain joins TRBV12-3 or TRBV12-4 to TRBJ2-7; D remains unclear. The CDR3 is 15 amino acids. V was clipped by 2 bases and J by 1 base, with 12 bases between them.

In its sample, this clonotype was seen many times. The V and J genes are TRBV6-1 and TRBJ2-4, with a possible D match to TRBD1 (6 bases). Trimming removed 1 base from V and 0 bases from J, with 10 bases in between. This CDR3 spans 16 amino acids. Germline CDR1 reads MNHNS; CDR2 reads SASEGT. The CDR3 DNA reads TGTGCCAGCAGTGAAGTACAGGGTAGAGCCAAAAACATTCAGTACTTC. It codes for CASSEVQGRAKNIQYF.

This clonotype was seen many times. The rearrangement joins TRBV7-2 to TRBJ2-7; 10 bases are shared with TRBD2. The CDR3 consists of 14 residues. Germline V gene sequence: CDR1 SGHTA, CDR2 FQGNSA. Trimming cost V 7 bases and J 5 bases; bases outside gene matches: 8. The CDR3 region is CASILLAGRDEQYF. In nucleotides, the CDR3 is TGTGCCAGCATCCTACTAGCGGGGCGGGACGAGCAGTACTTC.

The chain employs TRBV12-3 or TRBV12-4 and TRBJ2-1; 7 nucleotides agree with TRBD2. CDR3 length: 16 amino acids. Unmatched junction bases numbered 12, after V lost 6 bases and J lost 4 bases. CDR3 region: CASSPTSGKGYNEQFF. DNA of the CDR3: TGTGCCAGCAGCCCTACCAGCGGGAAGGGGTACAATGAGCAGTTCTTC.

J is TRBJ2-7 and V is TRBV28, with D possibly being TRBD1 or TRBD2 (6 bases each). The V gene lost 3 bases and the J gene lost 6 bases, with 18 bases spanning the gap. The CDR3 has 15 residues. The V gene's germline CDR1 is MDHEN and CDR2 SYDVKM. The DNA for the CDR3 is TGTGCCAGCAGTTTCAATTCTAGGGGGGTGGGCGAGCAGTACTTC. It is translated as CASSFNSRGVGEQYF.

Only a few counts were recorded for this clonotype. The chain joins TRBV4-3 to TRBJ2-1; 8 bases match TRBD1. V lost 5 bases and J lost 7; bases outside the gene matches: 1. The CDR3 has 12 amino acids. The germline V gene has CDR1 LGHNA and CDR2 YSLEER. CDR3 protein: CASSYRGNEQFF. The CDR3 region has the DNA TGCGCCAGCAGCTACAGGGGGAATGAGCAGTTCTTC.

This clonotype was seen ten or more times. The rearrangement links TRBV7-9 to TRBJ2-5; 13 positions match TRBD2. Per germline, CDR1 SEHNR and CDR2 FQNEAQ (reference sequence). The CDR3 has 19 residues. V was clipped by 4 bases and J by 3 bases; unmatched bases: 14. The CDR3 bases are TGTGCCAGCAGCTCCCCCAAGCGGGGACTAGCGGGGCACAAAGAGACCCAGTACTTC. This encodes CASSSPKRGLAGHKETQYF.

A few counts support this clonotype. The CDR3 DNA reads as TGTGCCAGCAGCCGTTTGGGGGGGGGCTATACTGAAGCTTTCTTT. Protein: CASSRLGGGYTEAFF. The genes are TRBV7-8 and TRBJ1-1; D is possibly TRBD1 (6 bases). Trimming shortened V by 5 bases and J by 5 bases, and 18 bases separated the two germline ends. The CDR3 spans 15 residues. The germline V gene has CDR1 SGHVS and CDR2 FQNEAQ.